The rows below give T cell receptor beta chains drawn from one sample of a study of shared clonotypes between healthy human individuals. The protocol was immunoSEQ multiplex PCR, while the TCRdb copy is restricted to in-frame clones and leaves out a portion. Of about 1.5 million clones in the sample, around 98% were seen once. The sample taken for sequencing was naive CD4+ T cells sorted from blood. Receptor source: a man younger than 45 in good health. CDR3s include the opening cysteine and the closing phenylalanine or tryptophan. Each record gives: clone size, J gene, V gene, D gene, CDR3 protein, CDR3 DNA. A D gene is named only where the DNA matches it firmly. Expanded clones get a size class; other rows say once, few or many, or leave the size out.

once	TRBJ2-7	TRBV28	TRBD1	CASKPPGTGGTYEQYF	TGTGCCAGCAAACCTCCTGGGACAGGGGGAACCTACGAGCAGTACTTC
once	TRBJ2-2	TRBV11-2	NA	CASSLERGINTGELFF	TGTGCCAGCAGCTTAGAGAGGGGGATAAACACCGGGGAGCTGTTTTTT
NA	TRBJ2-7	TRBV2	NA	CASRADRRSWDEQYF	TGTGCCAGCAGAGCTGACCGACGATCTTGGGACGAGCAGTACTTC
NA	TRBJ2-7	TRBV14	NA	CASSQTGRTPYEQYF	TGTGCCAGCAGCCAAACAGGGCGCACGCCCTACGAGCAGTACTTC
NA	TRBJ2-1	TRBV30	NA	CAWSVRPSRYNEQFF	TGTGCCTGGAGTGTACGACCGTCGCGGTACAATGAGCAGTTCTTC
NA	TRBJ2-3	TRBV29-1	NA	CSVGRSPRGRSTDTQYF	TGCAGCGTAGGAAGATCCCCCCGAGGACGTAGCACAGATACGCAGTATTTT
once	TRBJ1-2	TRBV9	TRBD1	CASSSGQGRPSYGYTF	TGTGCCAGCAGTAGTGGACAGGGGAGACCGAGCTATGGCTACACCTTC
NA	TRBJ1-5	TRBV7-9	NA	CASSPINQPQHF	TGTGCCAGCAGCCCAATCAATCAGCCCCAGCATTTT
NA	TRBJ2-2	TRBV10-3	NA	CAISPNTGELFF	TGTGCCATCTCCCCGAACACCGGGGAGCTGTTTTTT
NA	TRBJ1-3	TRBV7-2	NA	CASSLKGLSGNTIYF	TGTGCCAGCAGCTTAAAGGGTCTATCTGGAAACACCATATATTTT
NA	TRBJ2-4	TRBV2	NA	CASRKLQRLKNIQYF	TGTGCCAGCAGAAAATTACAGCGACTCAAAAACATTCAGTACTTC
NA	TRBJ1-5	TRBV2	NA	CASSEGTEYQPQHF	TGTGCCAGCAGTGAAGGGACGGAGTATCAGCCCCAGCATTTT
NA	TRBJ2-2	TRBV6-5	TRBD2	CASSYGGGSQELFF	TGTGCCAGCAGTTACGGGGGGGGTTCGCAGGAGCTGTTTTTT
NA	TRBJ2-7	TRBV7-3	TRBD1	CASSPRQGSSVGEQYF	TGTGCCAGCAGCCCACGACAGGGCTCTTCGGTAGGGGAGCAGTACTTC
NA	TRBJ1-4	TRBV29-1	NA	CSVCTRQGTNEKLFF	TGCAGCGTTTGTACAAGGCAGGGGACTAATGAAAAACTGTTTTTT
NA	TRBJ2-7	TRBV10-1	TRBD1	CASSENSWGQSSYEQYF	TGCGCCAGCAGTGAAAATTCGTGGGGACAGAGCTCCTACGAGCAGTACTTC
NA	TRBJ1-1	TRBV28	NA	CASSPRRGFGTEAFF	TGTGCCAGCAGCCCCAGGCGAGGGTTTGGCACTGAAGCTTTCTTT
NA	TRBJ2-7	TRBV10-3	TRBD2	CAISDGTRYSYEQYF	TGTGCCATCAGTGACGGGACTAGATACTCCTACGAGCAGTACTTC
NA	TRBJ2-3	TRBV7-9	TRBD1	CASSVNDRVADTQYF	TGTGCCAGCAGCGTTAATGACAGGGTAGCAGATACGCAGTATTTT
once	TRBJ2-5	TRBV7-7	NA	CASSPIQGWETQYF	TGTGCCAGCAGCCCTATTCAGGGTTGGGAGACCCAGTACTTC
NA	TRBJ2-5	TRBV18	TRBD1	CASSPLQRTGFQETQYF	TGTGCCAGCTCACCACTTCAGCGGACAGGGTTTCAAGAGACCCAGTACTTC
NA	TRBJ2-1	TRBV7-9	NA	CASSLEVYNEQFF	TGTGCCAGCAGCTTAGAGGTTTACAATGAGCAGTTCTTC
NA	TRBJ2-2	TRBV25-1	NA	CASRDSVTGELFF	TGTGCCAGCAGGGACTCTGTCACCGGGGAGCTGTTTTTT
NA	TRBJ1-1	TRBV7-9	TRBD1	CASSYSTGTEAFF	TGTGCCAGCAGCTATTCGACAGGGACTGAAGCTTTCTTT